This TCR beta chain was observed in a study of blood T cell repertoires in COVID-19. Background on the study: Sources were T cells, B-cell-depleted T cells, or PBMCs; the material itself was cDNA or gDNA.

Germline CDR1 ENHRY, CDR2 SYGVKD. This CDR3 has 15 amino acids. V lost 6 bases to trimming and J lost 1 base, with 16 bases between them. This table comes from immunoSEQ multiplex PCR, and its TCRdb copy is limited to in-frame clones, with some not included. The sample has a few hundred thousand clones; about 89% are singletons. V and J are TRBV10-3 and TRBJ2-7, with D perhaps TRBD1 (8 bases). Material for sequencing was peripheral blood. This sequence was found in a woman aged 50 to 65 who had recovered from COVID-19. CDR3 bases: TGTGCCATCAGGGAACAGGGGGAGGGTTCCTACGAGCAGTACTTC. Its translation is CAIREQGEGSYEQYF.